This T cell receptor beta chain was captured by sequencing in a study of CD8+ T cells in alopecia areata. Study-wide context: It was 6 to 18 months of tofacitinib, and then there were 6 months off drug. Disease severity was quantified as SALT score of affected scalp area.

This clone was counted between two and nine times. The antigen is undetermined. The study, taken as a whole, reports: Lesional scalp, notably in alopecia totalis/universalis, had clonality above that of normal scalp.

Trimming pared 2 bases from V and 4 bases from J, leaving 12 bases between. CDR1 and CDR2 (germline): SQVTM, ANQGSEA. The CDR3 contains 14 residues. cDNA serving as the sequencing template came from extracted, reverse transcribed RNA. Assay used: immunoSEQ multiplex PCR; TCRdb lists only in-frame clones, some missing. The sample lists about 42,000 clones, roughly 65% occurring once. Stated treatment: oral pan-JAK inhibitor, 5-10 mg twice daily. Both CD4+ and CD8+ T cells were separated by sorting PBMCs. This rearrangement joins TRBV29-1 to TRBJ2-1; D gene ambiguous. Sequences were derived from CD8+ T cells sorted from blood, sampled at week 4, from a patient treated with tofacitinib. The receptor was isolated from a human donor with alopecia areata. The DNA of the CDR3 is TGCAGCGTTGAAAACGAAAACACGTACAATGAGCAGTTCTTC. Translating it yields CSVENENTYNEQFF.